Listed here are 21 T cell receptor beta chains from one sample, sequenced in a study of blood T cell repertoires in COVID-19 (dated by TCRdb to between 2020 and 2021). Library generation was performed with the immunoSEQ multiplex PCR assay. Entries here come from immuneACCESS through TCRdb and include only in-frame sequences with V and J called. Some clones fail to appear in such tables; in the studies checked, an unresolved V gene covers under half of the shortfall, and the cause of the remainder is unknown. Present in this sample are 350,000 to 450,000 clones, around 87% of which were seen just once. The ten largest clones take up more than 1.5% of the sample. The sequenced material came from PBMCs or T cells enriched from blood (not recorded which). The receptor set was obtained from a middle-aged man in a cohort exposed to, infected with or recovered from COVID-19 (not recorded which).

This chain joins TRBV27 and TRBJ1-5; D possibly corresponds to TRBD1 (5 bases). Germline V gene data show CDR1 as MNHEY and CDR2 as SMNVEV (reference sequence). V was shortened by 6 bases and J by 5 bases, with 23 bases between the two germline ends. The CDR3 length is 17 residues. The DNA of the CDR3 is TGTGCCAGCAGGCCATCGCAGGGCGGATTGTCCCATCAGCCCCAGCATTTT. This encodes CASRPSQGGLSHQPQHF.

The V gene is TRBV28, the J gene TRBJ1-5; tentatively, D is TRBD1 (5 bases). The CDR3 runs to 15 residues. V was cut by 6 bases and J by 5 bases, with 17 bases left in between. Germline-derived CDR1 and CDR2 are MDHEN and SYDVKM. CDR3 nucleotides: TGTGCCAGCAGCCGACCCCGGGGGTGGGATCAGCCCCAGCATTTT. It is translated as CASSRPRGWDQPQHF. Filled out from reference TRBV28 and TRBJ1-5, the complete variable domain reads DVKVTQSSRYLVKRTGEKVFLECVQDMDHENMFWYRQDPGLGLRLIYFSYDVKMKEKGDIPEGYSVSREKKERFSLILESASTNQTSMYLCASSRPRGWDQPQHFGDGTRLSIL.

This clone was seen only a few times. This CDR3 is CASSYSTVSGNTIYF. CDR3 coding DNA: TGTGCCAGCAGTTACTCGACAGTCTCTGGAAACACCATATATTTT. The chain couples TRBV6-6 to TRBJ1-3, with D possibly TRBD1 on 5 matching bases. This CDR3 spans 15 amino acids. Germline CDR1 reads MNHNY; CDR2 reads SVGAGI (reference sequence). The germline V and J ends were trimmed by 0 bases and 0 bases, with 6 bases remaining between them.

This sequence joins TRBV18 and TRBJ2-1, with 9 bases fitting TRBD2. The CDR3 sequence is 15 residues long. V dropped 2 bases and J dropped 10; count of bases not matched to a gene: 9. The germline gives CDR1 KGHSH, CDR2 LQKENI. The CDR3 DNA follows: TGTGCCAGCTCACCAGGGACTAGCAGCATGCGAGAGCAGTTCTTC. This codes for CASSPGTSSMREQFF.

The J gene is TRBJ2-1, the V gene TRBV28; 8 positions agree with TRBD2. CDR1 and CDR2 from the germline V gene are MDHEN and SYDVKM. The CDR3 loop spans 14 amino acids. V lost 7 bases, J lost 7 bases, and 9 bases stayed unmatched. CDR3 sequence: CASKRASGPNEQFF. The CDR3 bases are TGTGCCAGCAAAAGGGCTAGCGGGCCGAATGAGCAGTTCTTC. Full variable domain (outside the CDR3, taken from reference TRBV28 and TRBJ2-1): DVKVTQSSRYLVKRTGEKVFLECVQDMDHENMFWYRQDPGLGLRLIYFSYDVKMKEKGDIPEGYSVSREKKERFSLILESASTNQTSMYLCASKRASGPNEQFFGPGTRLTVL.

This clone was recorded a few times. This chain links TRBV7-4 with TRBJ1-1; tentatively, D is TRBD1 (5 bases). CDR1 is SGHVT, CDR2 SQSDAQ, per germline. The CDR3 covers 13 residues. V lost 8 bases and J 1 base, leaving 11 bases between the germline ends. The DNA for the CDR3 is TGTGCCAGCCCCTTAGGACAGAACACTGAAGCTTTCTTT. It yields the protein CASPLGQNTEAFF.

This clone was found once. CDR3 region: CASSVVGAAKQFF. The DNA of the CDR3 is TGTGCCAGCAGCGTAGTTGGGGCAGCGAAGCAGTTCTTC. The chain couples TRBV9 to TRBJ2-1; perhaps TRBD1 as D (5 bases). CDR3 length: 13 residues. The germline gives CDR1 SGDLS, CDR2 YYNGEE. The V end was cut by 0 bases, the J end by 11 bases, with 12 bases between.

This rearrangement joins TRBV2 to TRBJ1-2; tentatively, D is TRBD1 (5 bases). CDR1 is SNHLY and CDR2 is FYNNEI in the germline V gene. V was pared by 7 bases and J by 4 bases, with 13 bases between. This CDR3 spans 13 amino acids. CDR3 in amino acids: CASILRGSYGYTF. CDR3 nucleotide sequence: TGTGCCAGCATTTTACGGGGGAGCTATGGCTACACCTTC.

The CDR3: CASRPRQGEREQYF. CDR3 nucleotide sequence: TGTGCCAGCAGGCCCCGACAGGGGGAGAGAGAGCAGTACTTC. The chain uses TRBV6-5 and TRBJ2-7, with TRBD1 identical over 9 bases. Losses at the gene ends were 6 bases for V and 7 bases for J; bases not matched to a gene: 10. From germline, CDR1 is MNHEY and CDR2 SVGAGI. The CDR3 has 14 residues.

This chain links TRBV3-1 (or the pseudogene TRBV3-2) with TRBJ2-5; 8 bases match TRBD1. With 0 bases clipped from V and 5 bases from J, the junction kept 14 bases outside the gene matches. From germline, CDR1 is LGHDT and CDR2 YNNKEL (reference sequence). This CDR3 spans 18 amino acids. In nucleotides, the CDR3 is TGTGCCAGCAGCCAAGATACAGGGGGTGTTTGGGGATCCGAGACCCAGTACTTC. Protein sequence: CASSQDTGGVWGSETQYF.

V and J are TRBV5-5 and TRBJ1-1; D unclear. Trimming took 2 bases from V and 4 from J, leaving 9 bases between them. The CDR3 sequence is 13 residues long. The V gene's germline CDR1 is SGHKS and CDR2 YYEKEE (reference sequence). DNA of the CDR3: TGTGCCAGCAGCTTACATCCGGGCACTGAAGCTTTCTTT. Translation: CASSLHPGTEAFF.

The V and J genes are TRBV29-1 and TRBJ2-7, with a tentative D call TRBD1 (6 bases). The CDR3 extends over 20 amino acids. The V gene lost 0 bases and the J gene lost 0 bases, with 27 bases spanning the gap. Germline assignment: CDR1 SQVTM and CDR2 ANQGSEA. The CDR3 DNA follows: TGCAGCGTTGAAGAAGGGGAGTCAGGGGTTGGCCGGGAAAGCTCCTACGAGCAGTACTTC. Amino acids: CSVEEGESGVGRESSYEQYF.

CDR3 sequence reads: CASLRGASYEQYF. The CDR3 nucleotides are TGTGCCAGCCTCCGGGGAGCCTCCTACGAGCAGTACTTC. V gene TRBV6-5 combines with J gene TRBJ2-7; possibly TRBD2 for D (5 bases). In germline, CDR1 is MNHEY, CDR2 SVGAGI. The CDR3 is made up of 13 amino acids. V lost 8 bases and J 0 bases, leaving 11 bases between the germline ends.

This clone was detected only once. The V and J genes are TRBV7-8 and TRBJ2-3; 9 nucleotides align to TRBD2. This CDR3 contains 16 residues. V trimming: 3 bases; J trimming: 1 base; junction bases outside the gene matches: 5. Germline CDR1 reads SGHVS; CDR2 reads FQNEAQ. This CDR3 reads CASSFSGSRGTDTQYF. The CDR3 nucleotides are TGTGCCAGCAGCTTTAGCGGGAGCCGGGGCACAGATACGCAGTATTTT.

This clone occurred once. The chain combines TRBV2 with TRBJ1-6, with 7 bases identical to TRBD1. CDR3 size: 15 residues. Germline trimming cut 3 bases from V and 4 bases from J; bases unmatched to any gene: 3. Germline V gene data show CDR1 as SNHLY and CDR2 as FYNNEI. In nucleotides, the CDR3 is TGTGCCAGCAGTGACCCGGGACAGTATAATTCACCCCTCCACTTT. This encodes CASSDPGQYNSPLHF.

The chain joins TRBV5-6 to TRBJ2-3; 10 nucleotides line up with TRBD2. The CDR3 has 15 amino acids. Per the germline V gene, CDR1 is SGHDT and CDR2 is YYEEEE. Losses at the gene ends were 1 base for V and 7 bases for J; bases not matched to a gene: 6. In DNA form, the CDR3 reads TGTGCCAGCAGCTTGTTAACTAGCGGGGACAATACGCAGTATTTT. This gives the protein CASSLLTSGDNTQYF.

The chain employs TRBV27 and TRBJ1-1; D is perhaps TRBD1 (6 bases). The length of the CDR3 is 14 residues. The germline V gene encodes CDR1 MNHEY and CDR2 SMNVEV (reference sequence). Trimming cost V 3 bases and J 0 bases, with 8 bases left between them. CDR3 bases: TGTGCCAGCAGTTTGCGACAGGTGAACACTGAAGCTTTCTTT. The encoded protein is CASSLRQVNTEAFF.

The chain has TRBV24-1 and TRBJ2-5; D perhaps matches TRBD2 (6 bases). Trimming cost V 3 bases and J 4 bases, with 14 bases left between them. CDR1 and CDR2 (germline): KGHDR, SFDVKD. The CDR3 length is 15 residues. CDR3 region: CATSDPGRGGETQYF. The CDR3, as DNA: TGTGCCACCAGTGATCCCGGCCGGGGAGGAGAGACCCAGTACTTC.

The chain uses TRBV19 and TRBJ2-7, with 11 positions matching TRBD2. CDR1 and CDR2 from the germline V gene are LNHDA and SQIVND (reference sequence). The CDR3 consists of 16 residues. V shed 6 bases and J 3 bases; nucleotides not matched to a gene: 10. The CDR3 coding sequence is TGTGCCAGTAGAACCCAGACTAGCGGGGAGCACTACGAGCAGTACTTC. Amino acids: CASRTQTSGEHYEQYF.

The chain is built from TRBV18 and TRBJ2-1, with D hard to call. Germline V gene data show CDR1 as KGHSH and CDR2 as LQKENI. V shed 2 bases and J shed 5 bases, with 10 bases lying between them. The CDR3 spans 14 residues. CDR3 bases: TGTGCCAGCTCACCAAATAGCCGGAACAATGAGCAGTTCTTC. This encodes CASSPNSRNNEQFF.

The chain's CDR3 is CASSSLSLLLAGVTYEQYF. DNA of the CDR3: TGTGCCAGCAGCTCCCTCTCGCTGCTCTTAGCGGGAGTTACCTACGAGCAGTACTTC. J is TRBJ2-7 and V is TRBV11-2; 9 nucleotides line up with TRBD2. V lost 4 bases, J lost 2 bases, and 18 bases stayed unmatched. The CDR3 consists of 19 residues. Germline-derived CDR1 and CDR2 are SGHAT and FQNNGV.